A single sample gave rise to the 24 T cell receptor beta chains below, sequenced in a study of T cell responses to AZD1222 COVID-19 vaccine. Only in-frame clones appear in the TCRdb table, and some are missing; sequencing was by immunoSEQ multiplex PCR. The sample carries around 100,000 clones, around 84% recorded once. This specimen was peripheral blood, taken on day 0 of AZD1222 vaccination. These receptors were collected from an adult in good health.

The chain is built from TRBV5-1 and TRBJ2-1; 9 positions agree with TRBD1. Trimming cost V 1 base and J 6 bases; bases outside gene matches: 8. The CDR3 totals 16 residues. Per the germline V gene, CDR1 is SGHRS and CDR2 is YFSETQ. CDR3 in amino acids: CASSLKSGDRANEQFF. The CDR3, as DNA: TGCGCCAGCAGCTTGAAGAGCGGGGACAGGGCCAATGAGCAGTTCTTC.

This chain joins TRBV5-1 and TRBJ2-1; TRBD2 aligns across 8 bases. CDR3 length: 15 amino acids. The J segment lost 7 bases and the V segment lost 4 bases, leaving 10 bases of the junction unmatched. Germline-derived CDR1 and CDR2 are SGHRS and YFSETQ. The CDR3 loop is CASSRVAGGGNEQFF. CDR3 nucleotide sequence: TGCGCCAGCAGCCGGGTCGCGGGAGGTGGGAATGAGCAGTTCTTC.

CDR3 in amino acids: CASSPDFALGYTF. DNA of the CDR3: TGTGCCAGCAGCCCAGATTTCGCTCTAGGCTACACCTTC. This chain joins TRBV5-5 and TRBJ1-2, with D hard to call. V gave up 4 bases and J gave up 8 bases, with 15 bases separating them. CDR3 length: 13 residues. Germline V gene data show CDR1 as SGHKS and CDR2 as YYEKEE (reference sequence).

V is TRBV6-5 and J is TRBJ2-7; TRBD2 aligns across 12 bases. CDR3 size: 16 residues. Germline CDR1 is MNHEY and CDR2 is SVGAGI. The ends lost 4 bases at V and 7 bases at J; junction bases unmatched: 11. CDR3 loop: CASSFSRLAGVGEQYF. The DNA for the CDR3 is TGTGCCAGCAGTTTTTCCCGACTAGCGGGAGTCGGGGAGCAGTACTTC.

This chain joins TRBV30 and TRBJ2-7, with D tentatively TRBD1 (5 bases). Germline assignment: CDR1 GTSNPN and CDR2 SVGIG (reference sequence). Trimming took 0 bases from V and 4 from J, leaving 10 bases between them. CDR3 size: 13 residues. CDR3 loop: CAWSVQVWYEQYF. The CDR3 DNA is TGTGCCTGGAGTGTACAGGTATGGTACGAGCAGTACTTC.

This rearrangement joins TRBV14 to TRBJ1-2; 7 bases fit TRBD1. Germline V lookup: CDR1 SGHDN, CDR2 FVKESK. This CDR3 region has 16 residues. Trimming at V came to 3 bases and at J to 4 bases, leaving 11 bases not matched to a gene. The CDR3 DNA reads TGTGCCAGCAGCCAGGCCTGGGACAGCAGAATCTATGGCTACACCTTC. Encoded protein: CASSQAWDSRIYGYTF.

The J gene is TRBJ1-3, the V gene TRBV14; D is uncertain. In germline, CDR1 is SGHDN, CDR2 FVKESK. Trimming took 4 bases from V and 4 from J, leaving 11 bases between them. The CDR3 is made up of 14 amino acids. The CDR3 spells CASSLSLGGNTIYF. The DNA of the CDR3 is TGTGCCAGCAGCCTATCCCTGGGAGGAAACACCATATATTTT.

For the CDR3, the DNA is TGTGCCAGCAGCACAGTGAACACTGAAGCTTTCTTT. Translation: CASSTVNTEAFF. The rearrangement uses TRBV6-2 or TRBV6-3 and TRBJ1-1; D remains unclear. CDR3 length: 12 amino acids. Trimming removed 6 bases at V and 0 bases at J, with 5 bases between. Germline loops: CDR1 MNHEY, CDR2 SVGEGT.

V usage is TRBV19 and J usage is TRBJ2-7, with D uncertain. Germline assignment: CDR1 LNHDA and CDR2 SQIVND (reference sequence). Trimming pared 4 bases from V and 2 bases from J, leaving 9 bases between. This CDR3 has 13 amino acids. The CDR3 region is CASSKAGPYEQYF. The CDR3 DNA sequence: TGTGCCAGTAGTAAGGCAGGACCCTACGAGCAGTACTTC.

The chain carries TRBV28 and TRBJ2-7; 7 nucleotides line up with TRBD1. V lost 5 bases and J lost 3; bases outside the gene matches: 10. The CDR3 totals 15 residues. The V gene's germline CDR1 is MDHEN and CDR2 SYDVKM. The CDR3 is CASSSHRDRNYEQYF. The DNA for the CDR3 is TGTGCCAGCAGTAGCCACCGGGACAGAAACTACGAGCAGTACTTC.

This clone was seen once. This sequence joins TRBV5-1 and TRBJ2-4, with 16 positions matching TRBD2. V lost 1 base, J lost 3 bases, and 7 bases stayed unmatched. Germline V gene lookup returns CDR1 SGHRS and CDR2 YFSETQ. The CDR3 contains 19 residues. CDR3 bases: TGCGCCAGCAGCTTGTGGGGACTAGCGGGAGGGCAGGGCAAAAACATTCAGTACTTC. It is translated as CASSLWGLAGGQGKNIQYF.

This chain links TRBV27 with TRBJ1-2; D unresolved. CDR3 size: 13 residues. Trimming stripped 3 bases from V and 6 bases from J, with 11 bases between. The germline CDR1 and CDR2 sequences are MNHEY and SMNVEV (reference sequence). The CDR3 nucleotides are TGTGCCAGCAGTTTCGACATTTCAAATGGCTACACCTTC. Amino acids: CASSFDISNGYTF.

This chain joins TRBV6-5 and TRBJ1-5; D remains unclear. V lost 6 bases and J 3 bases, leaving 9 bases between the germline ends. The CDR3 is made up of 13 amino acids. Germline CDR1 is MNHEY and CDR2 is SVGAGI. The CDR3 sequence is CASSPSSNQPQHF. In nucleotides, the CDR3 is TGTGCCAGCAGCCCAAGTTCCAATCAGCCCCAGCATTTT.

This clone was observed a few times. This sequence joins TRBV2 and TRBJ1-2; perhaps TRBD1 as D (5 bases). The CDR3 spans 14 residues. Germline loops: CDR1 SNHLY, CDR2 FYNNEI. Trimming removed 3 bases at V and 4 bases at J, with 12 bases between. CDR3 region: CASSDGAGSYGYTF. The CDR3 nucleotides are TGTGCCAGCAGTGATGGGGCAGGGAGCTATGGCTACACCTTC. The variable domain in full, completed from reference TRBV2 and TRBJ1-2, reads EPEVTQTPSHQVTQMGQEVILRCVPISNHLYFYWYRQILGQKVEFLVSFYNNEISEKSEIFDDQFSVERPDGSNFTLKIRSTKLEDSAMYFCASSDGAGSYGYTFGSGTRLTVV.

This chain connects TRBV6-5 to TRBJ1-1; TRBD1 matches 8 bases. In germline, CDR1 is MNHEY, CDR2 SVGAGI. Trimming at V came to 6 bases and at J to 0 bases, leaving 3 bases not matched to a gene. The CDR3 totals 14 residues. This CDR3 reads CASRRQGMNTEAFF. In DNA, the CDR3 is TGTGCCAGCAGGCGACAGGGGATGAACACTGAAGCTTTCTTT.

This clone came up once. This chain links TRBV11-2 with TRBJ1-1, with D uncertain. The V and J ends lost 3 bases and 4 bases respectively, with 6 bases between them. The CDR3 is made up of 12 amino acids. Germline CDR1 reads SGHAT; CDR2 reads FQNNGV. In nucleotides, the CDR3 is TGTGCCAGCAGCTTGAAGGGCACTGAAGCTTTCTTT. As protein: CASSLKGTEAFF.

This chain uses TRBV5-1 with TRBJ1-2; D is unresolved. Germline CDR1 is SGHRS and CDR2 is YFSETQ. The CDR3 sequence is 14 residues long. With 1 base removed from V and 0 bases from J, the gap between germline ends came to 7 bases. The CDR3 loop is CASSLSEANYGYTF. In DNA form, the CDR3 reads TGCGCCAGCAGCTTGTCCGAAGCTAACTATGGCTACACCTTC.

A single count supports this clone. The rearrangement links TRBV9 to TRBJ2-1, with 10 bases fitting TRBD2. Per the germline V gene, CDR1 is SGDLS and CDR2 is YYNGEE. This CDR3 has 16 residues. Germline trimming cut 0 bases from V and 10 bases from J; bases unmatched to any gene: 10. CDR3 sequence reads: CASSVGASGRAEEQFF. Written as DNA, the CDR3 is TGTGCCAGCAGCGTAGGTGCTAGCGGGAGAGCGGAAGAGCAGTTCTTC.

The chain couples TRBV5-6 to TRBJ1-3; tentatively, D is TRBD1 (5 bases). From germline, CDR1 is SGHDT and CDR2 YYEEEE. The V gene lost 3 bases and the J gene lost 0 bases, with 10 bases spanning the gap. The CDR3 sequence is 15 residues long. CDR3 amino acids: CASSSGWLSGNTIYF. The CDR3 DNA reads as TGTGCCAGCAGCTCAGGGTGGCTCTCTGGAAACACCATATATTTT.

This clone was detected once. J is TRBJ2-5 and V is TRBV4-3; 9 bases fit TRBD2. J lost 1 base, V lost 2 bases, and 2 bases had no gene match. Germline V CDR1 and CDR2: LGHNA, YSLEER. The CDR3 is 15 amino acids. Here the CDR3 reads CASSQMGLAQETQYF. In DNA form, the CDR3 reads TGCGCCAGCAGCCAAATGGGACTAGCCCAAGAGACCCAGTACTTC.

The chain couples TRBV5-1 to TRBJ2-1; 8 bases line up with TRBD2. The CDR3 runs to 16 residues. The germline V gene has CDR1 SGHRS and CDR2 YFSETQ. J lost 6 bases, V lost 0 bases, and 8 bases had no gene match. Written as DNA, the CDR3 is TGCGCCAGCAGCTTGGATAGCGGGGTATACCGCAATGAGCAGTTCTTC. Translation: CASSLDSGVYRNEQFF.

CDR3 DNA sequence: TGTGCCAGCAGTTTCATGCTCCGTATGGAGACAGGGGTCTATCAGCCCCAGCATTTT. Its translation: CASSFMLRMETGVYQPQHF. V is TRBV28 and J is TRBJ1-5; 8 nucleotides align to TRBD1. In germline, CDR1 is MDHEN, CDR2 SYDVKM. The ends lost 3 bases at V and 5 bases at J; junction bases unmatched: 18. The CDR3 is 19 amino acids.

This chain joins TRBV15 and TRBJ2-3; TRBD1 agrees at 10 bases. Germline trimming cut 6 bases from V and 5 bases from J; bases unmatched to any gene: 11. The CDR3 contains 16 residues. Germline lookup yields CDR1 LNHNV and CDR2 YYDKDF (reference sequence). CDR3 DNA: TGTGCCACCAGTTTGTTGGGACAGGGGCCCAAAGATACGCAGTATTTT. It yields the protein CATSLLGQGPKDTQYF. Full variable domain (remainder filled in from reference TRBV15 and TRBJ2-3): DAMVIQNPRYQVTQFGKPVTLSCSQTLNHNVMYWYQQKSSQAPKLLFHYYDKDFNNEADTPDNFQSRRPNTSFCFLDIRSPGLGDTAMYLCATSLLGQGPKDTQYFGPGTRLTVL.

The chain has TRBV30 and TRBJ1-1, with unresolved D. V was shortened by 5 bases and J by 0 bases, with 7 bases between the two germline ends. CDR1 is GTSNPN, CDR2 SVGIG, per germline (reference sequence). This CDR3 is 12 amino acids long. CDR3 coding DNA: TGTGCCTGGGGATTTTTGAACACTGAAGCTTTCTTT. Its translation: CAWGFLNTEAFF. The full variable domain, in which reference TRBV30 and TRBJ1-1 provide the parts outside the CDR3, is SQTIHQWPATLVQPVGSPLSLECTVEGTSNPNLYWYRQAAGRGLQLLFYSVGIGQISSEVPQNLSASRPQDRQFILSSKKLLLSDSGFYLCAWGFLNTEAFFGQGTRLTVV.